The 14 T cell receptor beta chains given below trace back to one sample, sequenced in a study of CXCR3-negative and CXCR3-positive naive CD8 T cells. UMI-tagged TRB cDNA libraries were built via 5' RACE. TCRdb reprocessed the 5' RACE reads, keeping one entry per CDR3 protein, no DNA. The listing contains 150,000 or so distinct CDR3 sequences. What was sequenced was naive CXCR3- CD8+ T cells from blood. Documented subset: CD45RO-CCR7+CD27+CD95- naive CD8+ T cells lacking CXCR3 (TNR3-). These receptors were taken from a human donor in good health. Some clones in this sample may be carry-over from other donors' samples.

CDR3 sequence reads: CASSLVTNEQFF. This rearrangement joins TRBV28 to TRBJ2-1. This CDR3 region has 12 residues. CDR1 MDHEN and CDR2 SYDVKM come from the germline V gene.

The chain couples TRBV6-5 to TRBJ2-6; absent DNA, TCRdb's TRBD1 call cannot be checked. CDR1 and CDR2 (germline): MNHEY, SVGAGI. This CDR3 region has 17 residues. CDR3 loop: CASALGTGDLGANVLTF.

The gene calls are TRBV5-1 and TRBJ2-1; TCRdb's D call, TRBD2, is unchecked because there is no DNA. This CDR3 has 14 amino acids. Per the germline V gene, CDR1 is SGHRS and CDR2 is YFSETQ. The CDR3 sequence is CASRRLAGADEQFF.

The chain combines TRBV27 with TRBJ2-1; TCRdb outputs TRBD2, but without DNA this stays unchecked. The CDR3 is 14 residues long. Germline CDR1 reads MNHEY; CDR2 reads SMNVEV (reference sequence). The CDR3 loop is CASGNSGGAGEQFF.

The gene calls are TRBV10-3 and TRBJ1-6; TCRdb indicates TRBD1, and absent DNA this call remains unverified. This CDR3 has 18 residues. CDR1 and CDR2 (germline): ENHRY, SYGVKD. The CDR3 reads CAISGQGAQDPYNSPLHF.

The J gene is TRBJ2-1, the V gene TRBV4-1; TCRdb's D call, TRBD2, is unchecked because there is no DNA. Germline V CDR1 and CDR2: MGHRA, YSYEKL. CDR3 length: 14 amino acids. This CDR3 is CANSQVRGDHEQFF.

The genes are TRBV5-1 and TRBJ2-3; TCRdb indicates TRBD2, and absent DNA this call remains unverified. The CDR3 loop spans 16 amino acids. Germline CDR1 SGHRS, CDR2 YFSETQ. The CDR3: CASSSSGRALTDTQYF.

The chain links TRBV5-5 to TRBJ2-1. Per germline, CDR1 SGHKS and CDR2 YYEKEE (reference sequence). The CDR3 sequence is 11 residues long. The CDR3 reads CASSWTSKQFF.

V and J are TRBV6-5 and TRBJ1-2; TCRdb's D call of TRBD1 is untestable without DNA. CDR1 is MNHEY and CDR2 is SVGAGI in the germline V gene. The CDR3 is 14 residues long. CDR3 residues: CASSYRAGSYGYTF.

CDR3 loop: CSVEDPARGVHSYNEQFF. The chain uses TRBV29-1 and TRBJ2-1; TCRdb's D call of TRBD1 is untestable without DNA. The CDR3 sequence is 18 residues long. The germline V gene encodes CDR1 SQVTM and CDR2 ANQGSEA.

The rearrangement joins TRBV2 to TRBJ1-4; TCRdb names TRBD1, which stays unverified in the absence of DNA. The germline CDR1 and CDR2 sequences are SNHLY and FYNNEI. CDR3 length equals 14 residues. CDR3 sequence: CASSPWTGREKLFF.

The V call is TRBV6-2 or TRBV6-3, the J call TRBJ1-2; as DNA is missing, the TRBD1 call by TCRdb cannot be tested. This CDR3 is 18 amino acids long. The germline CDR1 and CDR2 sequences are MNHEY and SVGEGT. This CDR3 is CASTPSRGFIGENYGYTF.

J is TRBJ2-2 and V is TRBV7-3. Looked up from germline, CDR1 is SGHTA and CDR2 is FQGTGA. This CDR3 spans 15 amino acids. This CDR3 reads CASSLVEASTGELFF.

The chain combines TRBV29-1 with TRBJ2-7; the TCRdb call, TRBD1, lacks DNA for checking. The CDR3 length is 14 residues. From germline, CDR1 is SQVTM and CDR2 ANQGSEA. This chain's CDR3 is CSVDLQGVPYEQYF.